This T cell receptor (beta chain) was sequenced for a study of T cell responses to AZD1222 COVID-19 vaccine. Study results and caveats: Spike was spanned by vaccine-associated CD4 TCRs, which were dominant at 160-218 and 743-854. Nearly half of spike-specific TCRs reportedly target unmutated variant regions. The donors showed a predominance of white British ancestry and of females, with possible underestimation of clonal diversity.

V was cut by 3 bases and J by 6 bases, with 11 bases left in between. The CDR3 loop spans 13 amino acids. Per the germline V gene, CDR1 is KGHSH and CDR2 is LQKENI. Sequenced by immunoSEQ multiplex PCR; TCRdb stores in-frame clones only, minus some. The data hold 200,000 or so clones, with 87% observed a single time. A note on this clone: Its antigen is not known.

This receptor was obtained from an adult in good health. The chain is built from TRBV18 and TRBJ1-2; tentative D call: TRBD1 (5 bases). The starting material was peripheral blood, obtained on day 0 of MenACWY control vaccination. The CDR3 loop reads CASSPLQEDGYTF. The CDR3 DNA is TGTGCCAGCTCACCGTTACAGGAGGATGGCTACACCTTC.